Included here is one T cell receptor (beta chain) sequence, with context. Its antigen is not identified. With a J-beta primer mix and a sample-barcoded 5' primer, a second PCR ran roughly 6 to 12 cycles. TCRdb re-analysed the 5' RACE reads in MiXCR, keeping a single row per CDR3 protein. The sample includes some 900,000 distinct CDR3 sequences, about 48% of them seen just once. Every donor gave roughly 9.2 milliliters of peripheral blood. Looked up from germline, CDR1 is SQVTM and CDR2 is ANQGSEA. CDR3 length: 12 residues. Trimming cost V 4 bases and J 8 bases, with 14 bases left between them. The data are from a study of blood T cells in healthy people across ages. Points from the study as a whole: Age showed a roughly linear inverse relationship with TCR beta diversity per million T cells. There was no known CMV status for donors, so expanded clonotype changes were possibly confounded.

The sequence was collected from a man aged 25-45 years in good health. Sequenced sample: blood. This rearrangement joins TRBV29-1 to TRBJ1-1; D might be TRBD1 (6 bases). The CDR3 DNA reads TGCAGCGTTGCAGGGGATGGGCCCGAAGCTTTCTTT. The encoded protein is CSVAGDGPEAFF.